A single sample is the source of the 4 T cell receptor beta chains below, sequenced in a study of cytomegalovirus exposure and HLA in healthy donors. Assay: immunoSEQ multiplex PCR; the TCRdb copy retains only in-frame clones and omits some. The table includes about 76,000 clones, 85% to 95% detected once. The sample taken for sequencing was PBMCs. The receptors shown here come from a man between 18 and 29 years old in good health and CMV-seropositive.

J is TRBJ2-1 and V is TRBV27, with 7 bases identical to TRBD2. Unmatched junction bases numbered 3, after V lost 2 bases and J lost 8 bases. The CDR3 has 13 residues. CDR1 MNHEY and CDR2 SMNVEV come from the germline V gene (reference sequence). The CDR3 region is CASSLGGGDEQFF. The CDR3 coding sequence is TGTGCCAGCAGTTTAGGGGGGGGAGATGAGCAGTTCTTC.

This clone is a singleton in its sample. The genes are TRBV19 and TRBJ1-1; D possibly corresponds to TRBD1 (5 bases). The V gene's germline CDR1 is LNHDA and CDR2 SQIVND (reference sequence). The CDR3 totals 14 residues. V dropped 3 bases and J dropped 1 base, with 9 bases sitting between them. CDR3 sequence reads: CASSIPRANTEAFF. The CDR3 DNA is TGTGCCAGTAGTATTCCCAGGGCGAACACTGAAGCTTTCTTT.

The gene calls are TRBV28 and TRBJ2-5; perhaps TRBD2 as D (6 bases). The V gene lost 5 bases and the J gene lost 7 bases, with 14 bases spanning the gap. CDR3 length equals 13 residues. Germline loops: CDR1 MDHEN, CDR2 SYDVKM. CDR3 nucleotides: TGTGCCAGCAGTCCTAGTGGGGGAGGGACCCAGTACTTC. Protein sequence: CASSPSGGGTQYF.

The chain combines TRBV28 with TRBJ1-1; TRBD1 aligns across 9 bases. The germline V gene encodes CDR1 MDHEN and CDR2 SYDVKM. The V gene end was trimmed by 3 bases and the J gene end by 3 bases; junction bases not matched to a gene: 11. CDR3 size: 17 residues. CDR3 coding DNA: TGTGCCAGCAGTTTTCTTCTGGACAGGGGCGGAGACACTGAAGCTTTCTTT. Its translation is CASSFLLDRGGDTEAFF. Drawing the rest from reference TRBV28 and TRBJ1-1, the complete variable domain is DVKVTQSSRYLVKRTGEKVFLECVQDMDHENMFWYRQDPGLGLRLIYFSYDVKMKEKGDIPEGYSVSREKKERFSLILESASTNQTSMYLCASSFLLDRGGDTEAFFGQGTRLTVV.